Sequencing of this T cell receptor beta chain was carried out in a study of T cell repertoires in cytomegalovirus infection. Study context: The authors relied on CMV epitopes, both recently identified HLA-C-restricted and well-studied HLA-B-restricted. Public TCR beta signatures were indicative of both CMV infection and a matching HLA type. Study-wide results and caveats: Accumulated public TCR beta family frequency recognized individuals carrying CMV together with the relevant HLA. CMV-specific TCR beta clonotypes restricted by HLA-C dominated the ex vivo response.

CDR1 and CDR2 (germline): DFQATT, SNEGSKA (reference sequence). V dropped 8 bases and J dropped 5; count of bases not matched to a gene: 12. CDR3 size: 14 residues. From the reads, TCRdb called clonotypes with MiXCR, one entry per CDR3 protein. The profile shows 340,000 or so distinct CDR3 sequences, around 25% of them singletons. A few counts support this clonotype. Antigen: not known. The specimen comprised cultured PBMCs, sampled from culture after CMV antigen stimulation. The chain combines TRBV20-1 with TRBJ2-5; TRBD2 matches at 9 bases. This clonotype was obtained from a human donor in good health (CMV status not recorded). Some clones in this sample may be carry-over from other donors' samples. The CDR3 loop reads CSKSPGLATETQYF. The CDR3 DNA reads TGCAGTAAAAGTCCCGGACTAGCGACGGAGACCCAGTACTTC.